Reported below is one T cell receptor (beta chain). This receptor's antigen is unknown. Base qualities are missing; no much larger clone stands one base away. In the germline V gene (reference sequence), CDR1 corresponds to GTSNPN and CDR2 to SVGIG. V and J lose 8 bases and 5 bases, and a span of 15 bases separates them. The CDR3 has 12 amino acids, counting the end cysteine and phenylalanine. CDR3 DNA is the only sequence kept; it has 36 bases, read in frame from the first base. Library construction relied on the immunoSEQ multiplex PCR assay. For the multiplex PCR, a mixture combining 60 forward primers for TCR Vbeta segments and 13 reverse primers for TCR Jbeta segments was used. The CDR3 region of rearranged TCR beta genes was amplified from genomic DNA with a multiplex PCR assay. The amplified TCR beta libraries were sequenced on the Illumina HiSeq System as 87-base-pair reads. Per the source publication's procedure: Across the 670 or so repertoires, a later analysis counted about 81 million unique TCR beta chains, roughly 11 million of which were shared by at least two donors. A nearest-neighbor algorithm error-corrected the raw reads and collapsed the reads into unique sequences, merging closely related sequences to remove PCR and sequencing errors. V, D and J gene segments were assigned by aligning CDR3 sequences to IMGT reference sequences. Each retained sequence needed at least a six-nucleotide match to both a V gene segment and a J gene segment. A rearrangement counted as productive if the CDR3 had no stop codons and remained in frame with V and J, and every other rearrangement counted as non-productive. CDR3 was defined according to IMGT convention as the region running from the second conserved V-encoded cysteine to the conserved J-encoded phenylalanine. In an earlier analysis of more than 550 of the donors, sequences lacking an unambiguous match to a single V gene segment were excluded. An earlier analysis of a few hundred of the donors called V segments functional above 56.7% productive rearrangements and segregating when the between-donor standard deviation exceeded 5%. A statistical classification framework was built to diagnose cytomegalovirus status from the catalog of TCR beta chain sequences. In a later analysis, TCR nucleotide sequences were compared against IMGT/GENE-DB human TR gene sequences so that V and J genes could be assigned. A later analysis assigned CDR3 sequences and most-parsimonious VDJ recombination scenarios with the TCRdist pipeline. In a later analysis, every TCR beta chain was defined by the combination of its CDR3 amino acid sequence and its V-gene family, and reads without a unique V-gene family were dropped. A later analysis removed 500 to 650 highly shared, low-generation-probability nucleotide sequences to deal with suspected cross-contamination and a sequencing artifact. In a later analysis, a clonal expansion index was calculated for each public chain from normalized within-repertoire ranks of inferred template counts. In a later analysis, generation probabilities were computed with a VDJ recombination model fitted to out-of-frame rearrangements, and the resulting probabilities were checked against IGoR. A later analysis scored TCR-TCR, TCR-HLA and TCR-CMV co-occurrence with hypergeometric tests, applying a repertoire-size bias correction to TCR pairs. A later analysis estimated false discovery rates by permuting HLA or CMV assignments 20 times. A later analysis grouped co-occurring TCRs with DBSCAN, adding TCRdist sequence similarity when clustering within HLA-allele-positive subsets. Repertoires with fewer than 30,000 or more than 120,000 public chains were left out of co-occurrence clustering, as were roughly five repertoires with anomalous nucleotide sharing. The clones in this table, taken by TCRdb from immuneACCESS, are in-frame only. Not every clone is retained; where verified, under half of the shortfall comes from an unresolved V gene, and the cause of the rest is unknown. Clone size and V and J calls were adopted from that table, with D and trimming inferred from the DNA. This sample gives tens of thousands of clones in total; around four fifths of them show up just once. The biggest ten clones account for 6.5% of the sample.

This sample stems from a study of cytomegalovirus exposure and HLA in healthy donors (dated 2017 in TCRdb). With respect to the entire study: According to an earlier analysis of a few hundred of the donors, about 170 million T cells yielded 100 million or so unique TCR beta sequences and more than 250 Gb of sequence data. A separate validation cohort of 100 to 150 different subjects was used in addition to the approximately 700-subject first cohort. High-throughput TCR immunosequencing, statistical association of individual TCRs with disease status, and machine learning were combined to predict cytomegalovirus infection status. Among the roughly 400 genotyped donors, approximately 77% belonged to the genetic ancestry cluster associated with self-reported Caucasian donors. HLA typing included class I and class II loci at four-digit resolution. All discovery cohort repertoires had been generated using a single sequencing platform. A later analysis re-examined previously published TCR beta repertoires from 500 to 700 donors and added high-resolution HLA genotyping to investigate patterns of TCR occurrence. Roughly 300 gigabases of sequencing data and around 80 million unique TCR sequences made up an early release that covered over 550 HLA-typed donors. Donor age, sex, ethnicity and CMV serostatus were compiled alongside the repertoire data. In a later genetic analysis, genome-wide SNP genotypes for about 55% of the roughly 700 donors were used, and that subset was treated as a discovery cohort. Because of strong linkage in the cohort, 4 to 6 DR-DQ haplotypes were treated as single units for association and clustering. The study profiled the T cell repertoires of some 610 subjects by immunosequencing and related them to cytomegalovirus serostatus. Among roughly 400 genotyped donors of the cohort, an average of around 240,000 unique TCR beta nucleotide sequences were sequenced per donor, roughly a sixth of them non-productive. The number of typed donors differed by locus: roughly 629-640 for A, B, C, DRB1 and DQB1; some 540 for DQA1; over 600 for DPA1; and 450 to 480 for DPB1. The study aimed to test whether cataloging public T cell receptors could reveal signatures of past pathogen exposure. In an earlier analysis of roughly 600 of the donors, high-throughput TCR beta sequencing was used to judge whether each TCR beta V gene segment behaved as functional or pseudogenic. Rather than using new phenotypic data, the later analysis identified candidate immune exposures from TCR beta sequences and from how often those sequences occurred across donors.

The cohort comprised approximately 700 healthy bone marrow donors. Cohort members were all nominally healthy when sampled, although unrecorded immune exposures were likely present. CMV serostatus was recorded as positive for roughly 300 and negative for about 55% of the roughly 670 cohort members, whereas no CMV serostatus was recorded for the donor in question. A peripheral blood sample was collected from each donor, and TCR beta sequencing was performed on peripheral blood mononuclear cells. Genomic DNA extraction from the blood cell samples was performed with the Qiagen DNeasy Blood Extraction Kit. Study-level results and caveats: A later analysis found that TCR association rates varied across HLA loci, with DRB1 alleles showing the most associated TCRs and HLA-C alleles the fewest. According to a later analysis, most CMV-associated TCR beta chains appeared to be HLA-restricted, and the HLA associations seemed to be driven largely by CMV exposure. The study gave a list of 150 to 200 TCR beta chains associated with cytomegalovirus. Strong co-occurrence of HLA alleles, especially DR and DQ, made assigning TCR associations to individual alleles difficult. Because HLA typing was missing for some donors at each locus, association tests included only the typed subset. Most TCR sequences were observed very rarely across donors, whereas some public TCRs were present in many individuals. In a later analysis, HLA-associated TCR beta chains showed more clonal expansion and lower generation probabilities than non-associated chains that were equally common. In a later genetic analysis, fewer N-insertions in productive TCRs were reported among donors in an Asian-associated ancestry cluster than the approximately 710-donor mean. A further reported finding was that TCR beta sequences accurately predicted the HLA-A and HLA-B alleles for most subjects in the first cohort. The 87-base-pair reads could not distinguish some IMGT-functional V segments, including TRBV6-2 and TRBV6-3, so those segments were excluded. In vitro tests confirmed that a few of the cytomegalovirus-associated TCR beta chains recognize cytomegalovirus antigens. Correlated functional status among segregating V segments might be attributable to linkage disequilibrium, but an unknown experimental factor could not be ruled out. A later genetic analysis associated a missense DCLRE1C variant with V-gene and J-gene trimming of TCR beta chains, and an independent cohort replicated the association. Because counts were too low, around 18 rarely observed V segments, including chromosome 9 orphons, were left out of the earlier analysis of about 500 of the donors. The classifier was reported to diagnose cytomegalovirus status with high specificity and sensitivity in both the original and validation cohorts. In a later analysis, several top co-occurrence clusters were reported to appear linked to parvovirus B19, influenza, CMV and Epstein-Barr virus. Immune exposure information for the cohort was limited to CMV serostatus. It was suggested by the authors that the approach could potentially be generalized to other disease states and immunological phenotypes. Presence/absence analyses assumed roughly uniform sequencing depth across donors, an assumption that may not hold. A cluster of highly shared sequence variants was judged likely to represent a technical artifact of the sequencing pipeline. In an earlier analysis of 587 of the donors, most TCR beta V segments appeared in productive rearrangements about 87% or about 30% of the time, broadly matching IMGT annotations. The cohort was sequenced for TCR beta chains only, and without alpha or paired-chain data the features that could be detected were limited. Specific HLA alleles were associated with over 15,000 TCR beta sequences at a false discovery rate of 0.05 in a later analysis.

The sequence joins TRBV30 to TRBJ2-5, and perhaps TRBD2 as D gene, on 7 matching bases. Source material: PBMCs. This TCR was sampled from a human donor in good health. CDR3 region: CAGGGGGETQYF. The nucleotide sequence is TGTGCCGGGGGAGGGGGAGGGGAGACCCAGTACTTC.